The rows below give T cell receptor beta chains drawn from one sample of a study of cytomegalovirus exposure and HLA in healthy donors. Sequencing used immunoSEQ multiplex PCR; TCRdb keeps in-frame clones, though not all of them. The top ten hold roughly 1.5% of the sample, which has fewer than 200,000 clones, approximately 82% seen once. Sequencing used PBMCs. These receptors were taken from a male donor in good health and CMV-seronegative. Both conserved end residues are part of each CDR3. The D gene is left open where the match is weak. The size of a clone is reported for some rows only, either as once, few or many, or as a class for expanded clones.

NA	TRBV2	TRBJ2-3	TRBD2	CASSESPSGLPYF	TGTGCCAGCAGTGAATCCCCTAGCGGACTACCGTATTTT
NA	TRBV9	TRBJ2-5	TRBD2	CASSVGAGRGQETQYF	TGTGCCAGCAGCGTAGGGGCAGGGAGGGGACAAGAGACCCAGTACTTC
NA	TRBV6-5	TRBJ1-1	NA	CASSYRGVRNTEAFF	TGTGCCAGCAGTTACCGGGGGGTTCGGAACACTGAAGCTTTCTTT
NA	TRBV11-2	TRBJ2-7	TRBD2	CASGRTSLPSSYEQYF	TGTGCCAGCGGTCGGACTAGCCTACCTAGCTCCTACGAGCAGTACTTC
NA	TRBV6-6	TRBJ2-3	TRBD1	CATQLGGSTDTQYF	TGTGCCACCCAACTAGGGGGCAGCACAGATACGCAGTATTTT
NA	TRBV9	TRBJ2-7	NA	CASSEGDIHRSYEQYF	TGTGCCAGCAGCGAGGGGGACATCCACCGCTCCTACGAGCAGTACTTC
NA	TRBV6-5	TRBJ1-2	NA	CASSYDNSNYGYTF	TGTGCCAGCAGTTACGACAATTCTAACTATGGCTACACCTTC
few	TRBV4-3	TRBJ2-7	TRBD2	CASSQDSWRGYDEQYF	TGCGCCAGCAGCCAAGACTCCTGGCGGGGGTATGACGAGCAGTACTTC
NA	TRBV19	TRBJ2-5	NA	CASSIGWTAQETQYF	TGTGCCAGTAGTATAGGATGGACAGCACAAGAGACCCAGTACTTC
NA	TRBV11-3	TRBJ2-7	TRBD2	CASSFSSGSYEQYF	TGTGCCAGCAGCTTCTCTAGCGGATCCTACGAGCAGTACTTC
NA	TRBV6-1	TRBJ1-1	NA	CASRRRQNTEAFF	TGTGCCAGCAGACGACGACAGAACACTGAAGCTTTCTTT
NA	TRBV5-4	TRBJ1-2	NA	CASSPGGPTNYGYTF	TGTGCCAGCAGCCCGGGGGGTCCGACTAACTATGGCTACACCTTC
NA	TRBV11-3	TRBJ2-7	NA	CASSLARSSYEQYF	TGTGCCAGCAGCTTAGCGCGGAGTTCCTACGAGCAGTACTTC
NA	TRBV4-2	TRBJ1-3	NA	CASSQVGGDSGNTIYF	TGTGCCAGCAGCCAAGTCGGGGGGGACTCTGGAAACACCATATATTTT
NA	TRBV6-5	TRBJ1-1	NA	CATGMGRGIAEAFF	TGTGCCACGGGGATGGGACGGGGGATTGCTGAAGCTTTCTTT
NA	TRBV6-4	TRBJ1-2	NA	CASSPDGNYGYTF	TGTGCCAGCAGCCCAGACGGGAACTATGGCTACACCTTC
NA	TRBV7-8	TRBJ1-2	NA	CASSLVDTNYGYTF	TGTGCCAGCAGCTTAGTAGACACCAACTATGGCTACACCTTC
NA	TRBV11-2	TRBJ1-5	TRBD1	CASSLYIGTGSNQPQHF	TGTGCCAGCAGCTTATATATTGGGACAGGGAGCAATCAGCCCCAGCATTTT
NA	TRBV6-5	TRBJ1-1	NA	CASSYPDPGNTEAFF	TGTGCCAGCAGTTACCCCGACCCGGGGAACACTGAAGCTTTCTTT
once	TRBV7-9	TRBJ1-5	NA	CASSLGGRQNNQPQHF	TGTGCCAGCAGCTTAGGGGGCCGGCAGAACAATCAGCCCCAGCATTTT
NA	TRBV6-5	TRBJ2-1	TRBD2	CAVGKGLAGGDEQFF	TGTGCCGTAGGGAAGGGACTAGCGGGAGGGGATGAGCAGTTCTTC
NA	TRBV6-5	TRBJ2-2	NA	CASSFQGPANTGELFF	TGTGCCAGCAGTTTTCAGGGGCCTGCGAACACCGGGGAGCTGTTTTTT
NA	TRBV5-6	TRBJ2-5	NA	CASSLSAETQYF	TGTGCCAGCAGCTTGAGTGCGGAGACCCAGTACTTC
few	TRBV6-5	TRBJ1-1	NA	CASSYAGGAFF	TGTGCCAGCAGTTACGCGGGGGGAGCTTTCTTT
once	TRBV6-1	TRBJ1-5	NA	CASSEGGLGGQPQHF	TGTGCCAGCAGTGAAGGGGGGCTAGGTGGTCAGCCCCAGCATTTT
NA	TRBV9	TRBJ1-1	NA	CASSVMDMNTEAFF	TGTGCCAGCAGCGTAATGGACATGAACACTGAAGCTTTCTTT
NA	TRBV7-9	TRBJ2-7	NA	CASSPDPGQPRTYEQYF	TGTGCCAGCAGCCCAGACCCCGGACAGCCGAGAACCTACGAGCAGTACTTC
NA	TRBV7-9	TRBJ1-1	NA	CSSSLWGGPPEAFF	TGTTCCAGCAGCTTATGGGGGGGGCCCCCTGAAGCTTTCTTT
NA	TRBV10-3	TRBJ1-4	NA	CAISVGVMGEKLFF	TGTGCCATCAGTGTAGGGGTAATGGGTGAAAAACTGTTTTTT
NA	TRBV20-1	TRBJ2-7	NA	CSAPEGYEQYF	TGCAGTGCCCCTGAGGGCTACGAGCAGTACTTC
NA	TRBV28	TRBJ2-3	TRBD2	CASSSPGTSVTDTQYF	TGTGCCAGCAGTTCTCCCGGGACTAGCGTCACAGATACGCAGTATTTT
NA	TRBV5-4	TRBJ2-7	TRBD2	CASSATSGRAFEQYF	TGTGCCAGCAGCGCTACTAGCGGGAGGGCCTTCGAGCAGTACTTC
NA	TRBV6-1	TRBJ2-7	NA	CAGRSLSGPPYEQYF	TGTGCCGGCCGAAGTTTGAGCGGGCCCCCCTACGAGCAGTACTTC
NA	TRBV5-1	TRBJ1-1	TRBD1	CASSLGGTDPTEAFF	TGCGCCAGCAGCTTGGGCGGGACAGATCCCACTGAAGCTTTCTTT
NA	TRBV10-3	TRBJ1-3	TRBD1	CAISLGTGGGNTIYF	TGTGCCATCAGCCTTGGGACAGGGGGAGGAAACACCATATATTTT
NA	TRBV5-4	TRBJ1-4	NA	CASSLGREGEKLFF	TGTGCCAGCAGCTTGGGCAGGGAGGGGGAAAAACTGTTTTTT
few	TRBV6-5	TRBJ2-1	TRBD1	CASSPGQGEYNEQFF	TGTGCCAGCAGTCCGGGACAGGGGGAATACAATGAGCAGTTCTTC
NA	TRBV28	TRBJ2-1	TRBD2	CASSIGTSSNEQFF	TGTGCCAGCAGTATAGGGACTAGCAGTAATGAGCAGTTCTTC
NA	TRBV15	TRBJ2-5	TRBD2	CATSDGLAGVQETQYF	TGTGCCACCAGTGATGGACTAGCGGGGGTCCAAGAGACCCAGTACTTC
NA	TRBV2	TRBJ2-5	NA	CASSQAGRMETQYF	TGTGCCAGCAGTCAGGCCGGTAGAATGGAGACCCAGTACTTC
NA	TRBV18	TRBJ2-2	TRBD1	CASSKKQGANSPGELFF	TGTGCCAGCTCAAAGAAACAGGGGGCGAATTCCCCCGGGGAGCTGTTTTTT
NA	TRBV7-3	TRBJ2-2	TRBD2	CASSSGASGLTGELFF	TGTGCCAGCAGCTCAGGGGCTAGCGGGCTCACCGGGGAGCTGTTTTTT
NA	TRBV7-9	TRBJ2-5	NA	CASSLISSRGETQYF	TGTGCCAGCAGCTTAATCTCATCCAGGGGAGAGACCCAGTACTTC
NA	TRBV9	TRBJ1-4	TRBD1	CASSPGTGGADDEKLFF	TGTGCCAGCAGCCCGGGGACAGGCGGGGCCGATGATGAAAAACTGTTTTTT
NA	TRBV5-4	TRBJ1-2	NA	CASGLGGALDYTF	TGTGCCAGCGGATTAGGGGGGGCCTTAGATTACACCTTC
few	TRBV19	TRBJ1-2	NA	CASVGASSNYGYTF	TGTGCCAGTGTGGGGGCCTCATCTAACTATGGCTACACCTTC
NA	TRBV6-1	TRBJ2-3	NA	CASSARQTDTQYF	TGTGCCAGCAGTGCAAGACAGACAGATACGCAGTATTTT
NA	TRBV30	TRBJ2-2	TRBD2	CAWSVPQHRIAGYTGELFF	TGTGCCTGGAGTGTACCCCAACACCGTATAGCGGGATATACCGGGGAGCTGTTTTTT
NA	TRBV28	TRBJ2-7	TRBD2	CASSTSTSGRIEQYF	TGTGCCAGCAGTACATCGACTAGCGGGAGAATCGAGCAGTACTTC
once	TRBV7-3	TRBJ2-5	NA	CASSLGSSGVGETQYF	TGTGCCAGCAGCTTAGGTTCCTCAGGGGTGGGGGAGACCCAGTACTTC
NA	TRBV2	TRBJ2-7	TRBD2	CASTSGFYEQYF	TGTGCCAGTACTAGCGGGTTCTACGAGCAGTACTTC